This T cell receptor (beta chain) was sequenced for a study of cytomegalovirus exposure and HLA in healthy donors. Concerning this clone: The antigen remains unidentified.

Study outcomes and limitations: In vitro data verified a few CMV-associated chains as specific for CMV antigens.

Clones were read by immunoSEQ multiplex PCR, and TCRdb kept only the in-frame ones, dropping some. Among some 250,000 clones listed, roughly 88% were seen once. CDR3 size: 13 residues. CDR1 is MNHEY and CDR2 is SMNVEV in the germline V gene (reference sequence). V shed 6 bases and J shed 2 bases, with 11 bases lying between them. The specimen was PBMCs. The chain combines TRBV27 with TRBJ2-7, with unresolved D. The source is a woman in her twenties or thirties in good health and CMV-seronegative. CDR3 nucleotide sequence: TGTGCCAGCAGCCGAACCAAGACCTACGAGCAGTACTTC. It yields the protein CASSRTKTYEQYF.